This T cell receptor beta chain was identified during a study of PD-1 blockade in classical Hodgkin lymphoma. General study results and limits: Diminished baseline TCR diversity has been reported in newly diagnosed patients relative to healthy donors.

This table comes from immunoSEQ multiplex PCR, and its TCRdb copy is limited to in-frame clones, with some not included. The table shows roughly 20,000 clones, with roughly nine tenths occurring only once. Specified time point: newly diagnosed, previously untreated cHL patient sample. From thawed PBMCs, CD4+ T cells were purified using magnetic negative selection. On this clone: Its antigen is currently unknown.

This receptor was identified in a human donor with classical Hodgkin lymphoma. The sample taken for sequencing was CD4+ T cells from blood.

The DNA of the CDR3 is TGTGCCAGCAGCTCGGTTGACAGGGGGCGATCTGAAGCTTTCTTT. Translating it yields CASSSVDRGRSEAFF. The J gene is TRBJ1-1, the V gene TRBV5-6, with 10 bases fitting TRBD1. V gave up 3 bases and J gave up 6 bases; unmatched junction bases: 8. CDR3 length: 15 residues. The germline V gene has CDR1 SGHDT and CDR2 YYEEEE.